The 31 T cell receptor beta chains given below trace back to one sample, sequenced in a study of blood T cell repertoires in COVID-19. Only in-frame clones appear in the TCRdb table, and some are missing; sequencing was by immunoSEQ multiplex PCR. Among some 270,000 clones listed, 85% to 90% were seen once. The sequenced sample was peripheral blood. All receptors derive from a woman aged 55-69 years with COVID-19, enrolled during active disease.

The V gene is TRBV5-4, the J gene TRBJ2-5; weak D call: TRBD1 (6 bases). V lost 4 bases and J lost 2, with 12 bases in between. CDR3 length: 14 residues. CDR1 is SGHNT and CDR2 is YYREEE in the germline V gene (reference sequence). The CDR3 protein is CASSEQGRQETQYF. The CDR3 nucleotides are TGTGCCAGCAGCGAACAGGGAAGGCAAGAGACCCAGTACTTC.

This chain links TRBV9 with TRBJ2-6; 8 bases are a match to TRBD2. The CDR3 covers 18 residues. J lost 4 bases, V lost 3 bases, and 12 bases had no gene match. Germline CDR1 is SGDLS and CDR2 is YYNGEE. The CDR3 bases are TGTGCCAGCAGCGGTCCCGGGACTAGAATAACCGGGGCCAACGTCCTGACTTTC. This sequence encodes CASSGPGTRITGANVLTF.

The chain has TRBV19 and TRBJ2-1; 11 bases align to TRBD2. J lost 4 bases, V lost 3 bases, and 2 bases had no gene match. This CDR3 is 15 amino acids long. Germline V gives CDR1 LNHDA, CDR2 SQIVND (reference sequence). Written as DNA, the CDR3 is TGTGCCAGTAGTATTTGGACTAGCGGGTACAATGAGCAGTTCTTC. Translating gives CASSIWTSGYNEQFF.

This chain links TRBV3-1 (or the pseudogene TRBV3-2) with TRBJ2-1, with D unresolved. The CDR3 length is 13 residues. Germline CDR1 and CDR2: LGHDT and YNNKEL (reference sequence). Trimming left V 1 base short and J 9 bases short, with 10 bases between. The CDR3 here is CASSQVRHTEQFF. In nucleotides, the CDR3 is TGTGCCAGCAGCCAAGTGAGGCATACTGAGCAGTTCTTC.

V is TRBV6-5 and J is TRBJ1-4, with TRBD1 as a possible D gene (6 bases). Germline V lookup: CDR1 MNHEY, CDR2 SVGAGI. CDR3 length: 15 residues. V was pared by 4 bases and J by 10 bases, with 19 bases between. CDR3 in DNA: TGTGCCAGCAGTTCGCGACAGGCTGCTAGTGGAAAACTGTTTTTT. It codes for CASSSRQAASGKLFF.

This chain connects TRBV7-8 to TRBJ1-3; a weak D match, TRBD1 (6 bases). CDR3 length equals 15 residues. V lost 5 bases, J lost 3 bases, and 14 bases lay in between. Germline CDR1 SGHVS, CDR2 FQNEAQ. CDR3 residues: CASSREGGSGNTIYF. The CDR3, as DNA: TGTGCCAGCAGCCGCGAAGGGGGAAGTGGAAACACCATATATTTT.

The chain combines TRBV18 with TRBJ1-3; possible D gene TRBD1, 5 bases. Trimming pared 1 base from V and 0 bases from J, leaving 13 bases between. CDR1 is KGHSH and CDR2 is LQKENI in the germline V gene. The CDR3 totals 17 residues. CDR3 coding DNA: TGTGCCAGCTCACCACGGCTATCCGACAGCTCTGGAAACACCATATATTTT. It yields the protein CASSPRLSDSSGNTIYF.

The table lists this clone with a count of one. This sequence joins TRBV9 and TRBJ2-2, with 8 bases identical to TRBD1. The CDR3 has 14 amino acids. Per the germline V gene, CDR1 is SGDLS and CDR2 is YYNGEE. V was clipped by 3 bases and J by 7 bases; unmatched bases: 5. The CDR3 coding sequence is TGTGCCAGCAGCGCCAGGGGGCCGGGCGGGGAGCTGTTTTTT. Protein: CASSARGPGGELFF.

The chain has TRBV3-1 (or the pseudogene TRBV3-2) and TRBJ2-2; D uncertain. V gave up 2 bases and J gave up 7 bases, with 5 bases separating them. CDR3 size: 12 residues. From germline, CDR1 is LGHDT and CDR2 YNNKEL (reference sequence). The DNA of the CDR3 is TGTGCCAGCAGCCAATCCATCGGGGAGCTGTTTTTT. Translating it yields CASSQSIGELFF.

The chain uses TRBV5-4 and TRBJ1-4; 9 bases map to TRBD1. J lost 4 bases, V lost 0 bases, and 4 bases had no gene match. CDR1 is SGHNT, CDR2 YYREEE, per germline (reference sequence). The CDR3 contains 16 residues. The CDR3 DNA reads as TGTGCCAGCAGCTTGGCCGGGACAGGGAATAATGAAAAACTGTTTTTT. As protein: CASSLAGTGNNEKLFF.

This clone was seen just once. The chain recombines TRBV4-1 with TRBJ2-1; weak D call: TRBD1 (5 bases). CDR1 and CDR2 from the germline V gene are MGHRA and YSYEKL. The CDR3 contains 13 residues. Trimming removed 2 bases at V and 10 bases at J, with 12 bases between. The DNA of the CDR3 is TGCGCCAGCAGCCAATTACAGGATGGGGAGCAGTTCTTC. It yields the protein CASSQLQDGEQFF.

CDR3 amino acids: CAWKPGMVYGYTF. CDR3 nucleotide sequence: TGTGCCTGGAAGCCGGGAATGGTCTATGGCTACACCTTC. The J gene is TRBJ1-2, the V gene TRBV30; D unresolved. Germline V gene data show CDR1 as GTSNPN and CDR2 as SVGIG (reference sequence). Trimming cost V 4 bases and J 4 bases, with 13 bases left between them. This CDR3 is built from 13 residues.

CDR3 sequence reads: CASSPDRVRNQPQHF. The CDR3 coding sequence is TGTGCCAGCAGCCCCGACAGGGTTCGGAATCAGCCCCAGCATTTT. This chain joins TRBV2 and TRBJ1-5; TRBD1 aligns across 7 bases. Germline CDR1 is SNHLY and CDR2 is FYNNEI. V was pared by 6 bases and J by 4 bases, with 9 bases of the junction left unmatched. There are 15 residues in the CDR3.

The gene calls are TRBV18 and TRBJ2-1; no definite D call. Trimming removed 6 bases from V and 7 bases from J, with 4 bases in between. Germline CDR1 KGHSH, CDR2 LQKENI. This CDR3 comprises 10 residues. This CDR3 is CASSLNEQFF. CDR3 DNA: TGTGCCAGCTCCCTTAATGAGCAGTTCTTC.

About this clone itself: The junction departs from the called germline gene at one end, perhaps through a read error. The CDR3 bases are TGCGCCAGCACCTTGGGGACAGGGAACACTGAAGCTTTCTTT. Protein: CASTLGTGNTEAFF. This chain links TRBV5-1 with TRBJ1-1; 8 positions agree with TRBD1. Germline-derived CDR1 and CDR2 are SGHRS and YFSETQ. CDR3 length: 14 amino acids.

This clone has a handful of counts. The rearrangement links TRBV10-3 to TRBJ1-2; 7 nucleotides align to TRBD1. The CDR3 has 14 residues. CDR1 is ENHRY, CDR2 SYGVKD, per germline. The J segment lost 5 bases and the V segment lost 4 bases, leaving 7 bases of the junction unmatched. CDR3 region: CAISGWDSTYGYTF. The CDR3 nucleotides are TGTGCCATCAGTGGATGGGACAGCACTTATGGCTACACCTTC.

The V gene is TRBV7-9, the J gene TRBJ1-1; D might be TRBD1 (6 bases). Germline V gene lookup returns CDR1 SEHNR and CDR2 FQNEAQ (reference sequence). The germline V and J ends were trimmed by 5 bases and 4 bases, with 14 bases remaining between them. There are 14 residues in the CDR3. CDR3 region: CASSLTGSGTEAFF. The CDR3 DNA is TGTGCCAGCAGCCTAACAGGGTCGGGCACTGAAGCTTTCTTT. The whole variable domain, remainder taken from reference TRBV7-9 and TRBJ1-1, is DTGVSQNPRHKITKRGQNVTFRCDPISEHNRLYWYRQTLGQGPEFLTYFQNEAQLEKSRLLSDRFSAERPKGSFSTLEIQRTEQGDSAMYLCASSLTGSGTEAFFGQGTRLTVV.

The V call is TRBV3-1 (or the pseudogene TRBV3-2), the J call TRBJ2-7, with D perhaps matching TRBD1 (6 bases). CDR3 length: 14 amino acids. Between the trimmed V and J ends, which lost 4 bases and 3 bases, there was a span of 13 bases. Germline V gene data show CDR1 as LGHDT and CDR2 as YNNKEL (reference sequence). Here the CDR3 DNA reads TGTGCCAGCAGCCCCCCTGGGGGCAGCTACGAGCAGTACTTC. It yields the protein CASSPPGGSYEQYF.

J is TRBJ2-7 and V is TRBV7-9; D ambiguous. V was clipped by 2 bases and J by 3 bases, with 11 bases between them. CDR1 is SEHNR, CDR2 FQNEAQ, per germline (reference sequence). This CDR3 is built from 14 residues. CDR3 loop: CASSLLGRNYEQYF. CDR3 DNA sequence: TGTGCCAGCAGCTTACTAGGTAGAAACTACGAGCAGTACTTC.

The chain recombines TRBV12-3 or TRBV12-4 with TRBJ1-2; possibly TRBD1 for D (5 bases). Trimming took 5 bases from V and 8 from J, leaving 15 bases between them. This CDR3 region has 13 residues. In DNA, the CDR3 is TGTGCCAGCAGTCTCCCGGGGGTTTGGGGCTACACCTTC. Translating it yields CASSLPGVWGYTF.

The V gene is TRBV3-1 (or the pseudogene TRBV3-2), the J gene TRBJ1-6; the D is unclear. Trimming shortened V by 4 bases and J by 6 bases, and 25 bases separated the two germline ends. The CDR3 contains 19 residues. Germline lookup yields CDR1 LGHDT and CDR2 YNNKEL (reference sequence). For the CDR3, the DNA is TGTGCCAGCAGCCCCACGAAGAGGGTCAGTATTGAAGCTAATTCACCCCTCCACTTT. As protein: CASSPTKRVSIEANSPLHF.

V gene TRBV21-1 combines with J gene TRBJ1-6. TRBV21-1 is a documented pseudogene. The CDR3 covers 14 residues. This chain's CDR3 is CASQRRKPNSPLHF. DNA of the CDR3: TGTGCCAGCCAGCGGCGCAAACCTAATTCACCCCTCCACTTT.

This clone came up once. The chain recombines TRBV5-4 with TRBJ1-2, with TRBD1 matching over 11 bases. Germline loops: CDR1 SGHNT, CDR2 YYREEE (reference sequence). This CDR3 region has 16 residues. J was trimmed by 4 bases and V by 0 bases; bases with no gene match: 5. CDR3 nucleotides: TGTGCCAGCAGCTTGGCTGGGACAGGGGGTACCTATGGCTACACCTTC. Translated, it gives CASSLAGTGGTYGYTF.

This sequence joins TRBV4-1 and TRBJ1-5; tentative D call: TRBD1 (6 bases). Germline V gene data show CDR1 as MGHRA and CDR2 as YSYEKL. With 6 bases removed from V and 3 bases from J, the gap between germline ends came to 12 bases. The CDR3 has 14 residues. DNA for the CDR3: TGCGCCAGCAGACCTACAGGGTTCAATCAGCCCCAGCATTTT. It translates to CASRPTGFNQPQHF.

This clone came up a few times. This sequence joins TRBV4-1 and TRBJ1-3; D unresolved. Germline V gives CDR1 MGHRA, CDR2 YSYEKL. The CDR3 extends over 16 amino acids. The V and J ends lost 6 bases and 0 bases respectively, with 15 bases between them. The CDR3 coding sequence is TGCGCCAGCAGTGAAACGGAGGGATTCTCTGGAAACACCATATATTTT. This sequence encodes CASSETEGFSGNTIYF.

The V call is TRBV3-1 (or the pseudogene TRBV3-2), the J call TRBJ2-1; perhaps TRBD2 as D (6 bases). From germline, CDR1 is LGHDT and CDR2 YNNKEL (reference sequence). V lost 0 bases and J lost 3, with 9 bases in between. This CDR3 contains 15 residues. CDR3 region: CASSQDAGHYNEQFF. CDR3 nucleotide sequence: TGTGCCAGCAGCCAAGACGCGGGGCACTACAATGAGCAGTTCTTC.

Comments on this clone: The same CDR3 also results from other DNA sequences found in this sample. The chain carries TRBV6-4 and TRBJ1-1; D remains ambiguous. Trimming pared 5 bases from V and 2 bases from J, leaving 9 bases between. CDR3 size: 13 residues. Per the germline V gene, CDR1 is MRHNA and CDR2 is SNTAGT. In DNA, the CDR3 is TGTGCCAGCAGTTCTACGGTAAACACTGAAGCTTTCTTT. Translated: CASSSTVNTEAFF.

The chain recombines TRBV4-3 with TRBJ1-2, with D possibly being TRBD1 (6 bases). CDR1 and CDR2 (germline): LGHNA, YSLEER. The CDR3 runs to 16 residues. V was cut by 1 base and J by 8 bases, with 20 bases left in between. In nucleotides, the CDR3 is TGCGCCAGCAGCCAAGGCATGTCGGCAGGGGAAGTAGGCTACACCTTC. This encodes CASSQGMSAGEVGYTF.

V and J are TRBV11-2 and TRBJ1-2; D gene ambiguous. The V end was cut by 6 bases, the J end by 1 base, with 9 bases between. Germline-derived CDR1 and CDR2 are SGHAT and FQNNGV. The CDR3 has 13 amino acids. The CDR3 region is CASSPDINYGYTF. Here the CDR3 DNA reads TGTGCCAGCAGTCCCGACATTAACTATGGCTACACCTTC. Based on the CDR3 plus reference TRBV11-2 and TRBJ1-2, the full variable domain is EAGVAQSPRYKIIEKRQSVAFWCNPISGHATLYWYQQILGQGPKLLIQFQNNGVVDDSQLPKDRFSAERLKGVDSTLKIQPAKLEDSAVYLCASSPDINYGYTFGSGTRLTVV.

V usage is TRBV7-3 and J usage is TRBJ2-3; 8 nucleotides align to TRBD2. Germline values: CDR1 SGHTA, CDR2 FQGTGA. This CDR3 has 17 amino acids. Losses at the gene ends were 0 bases for V and 2 bases for J; bases not matched to a gene: 7. CDR3 nucleotide sequence: TGTGCCAGCAGCTTAACCCGCGGGGGGCCGATCACAGATACGCAGTATTTT. It codes for CASSLTRGGPITDTQYF.

The chain recombines TRBV7-6 with TRBJ1-2, with 9 bases lining up with TRBD1. CDR1 and CDR2 (germline): SGHVS, FNYEAQ. V was clipped by 4 bases and J by 8 bases; unmatched bases: 11. The CDR3 totals 15 residues. DNA for the CDR3: TGTGCCAGCAGCTCCAGCTGGGGGACAGGGAACGGCTACACCTTC. It encodes CASSSSWGTGNGYTF.